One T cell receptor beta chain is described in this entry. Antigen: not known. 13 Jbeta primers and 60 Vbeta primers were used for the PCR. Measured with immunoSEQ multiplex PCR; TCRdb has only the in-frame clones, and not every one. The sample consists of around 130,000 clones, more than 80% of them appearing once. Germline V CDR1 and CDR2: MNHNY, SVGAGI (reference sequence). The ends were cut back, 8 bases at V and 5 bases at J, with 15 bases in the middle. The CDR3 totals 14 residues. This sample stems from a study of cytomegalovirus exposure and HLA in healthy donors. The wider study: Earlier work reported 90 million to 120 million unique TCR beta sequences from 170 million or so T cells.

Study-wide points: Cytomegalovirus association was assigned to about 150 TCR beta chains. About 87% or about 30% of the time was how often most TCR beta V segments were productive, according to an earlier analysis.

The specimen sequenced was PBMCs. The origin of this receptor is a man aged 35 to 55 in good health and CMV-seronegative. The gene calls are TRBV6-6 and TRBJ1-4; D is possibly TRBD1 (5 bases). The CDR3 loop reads CASYRQTQNEKLFF. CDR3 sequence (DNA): TGTGCCAGCTACCGACAGACCCAAAATGAAAAACTGTTTTTT.